This T cell receptor (beta chain) derives from a study of lung T cells in sarcoidosis with Löfgren's syndrome. Across the study: Sarcoidosis features CD4+ T cell accumulation in bronchoalveolar lavage fluid. Study results and limitations: TRAV12-1 preferentially paired with TRBV2, with homologous CDR3s. Multiple Löfgren's syndrome patients reportedly shared TRAV12-1 and TRBV2 CDR3 motifs, suggesting public CD4+ TCRs.

This clonotype is labeled medium-sized. As yet, its antigen is unknown. Using its own MiXCR run on the reads, TCRdb lists one record per CDR3 protein. The sample records 15,000 to 25,000 distinct CDR3 sequences, over 20% being singletons. The V gene end was trimmed by 6 bases and the J gene end by 3 bases; junction bases not matched to a gene: 7. This CDR3 comprises 16 residues. The germline V gene encodes CDR1 MNHNS and CDR2 SASEGT. This chain joins TRBV6-1 and TRBJ2-7; TRBD2 matches at 14 bases. Sequenced sample: CD4+ T cells from bronchoalveolar lavage. The clonotype comes from a human donor with sarcoidosis (Löfgren's syndrome or another form), or a control subject (not recorded which). This CDR3 is CASRPTSGRAVYEQYF. The CDR3, as DNA: TGTGCCAGCAGACCGACTAGCGGGAGGGCCGTCTACGAGCAGTACTTC.